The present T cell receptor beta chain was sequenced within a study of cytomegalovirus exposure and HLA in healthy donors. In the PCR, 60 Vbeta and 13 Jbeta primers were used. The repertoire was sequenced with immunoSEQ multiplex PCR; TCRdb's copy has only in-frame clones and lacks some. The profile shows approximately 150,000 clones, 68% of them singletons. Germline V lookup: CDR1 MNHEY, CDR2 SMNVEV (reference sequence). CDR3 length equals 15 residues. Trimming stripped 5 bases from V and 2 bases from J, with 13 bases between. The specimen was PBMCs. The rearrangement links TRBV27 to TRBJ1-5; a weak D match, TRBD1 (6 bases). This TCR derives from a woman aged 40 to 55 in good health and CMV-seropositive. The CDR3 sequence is CASSTRTVGNQPQHF. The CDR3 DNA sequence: TGTGCCAGCAGTACTCGGACAGTGGGCAATCAGCCCCAGCATTTT.